This paragraph covers one TCR beta chain sequence. Its antigen is not identified. CDR1 SGHAT and CDR2 FQDESV come from the germline V gene (reference sequence). The CDR3 totals 19 residues. This sample stems from a study of T cells expressing NK-cell markers. For the study at large: Eight donors were sequenced, seven testing HCMV-seropositive and one testing seronegative. General study points: In about six donors, dominant NKG2C+ clonotypes were about 1.0-7.0% of CD8+ T cells.

What made the TCR beta cDNA was 5'RACE template switching with UMIs. TCRdb derives one entry per CDR3 protein from the 5' RACE reads, leaving out DNA. The listing contains 500,000 or so distinct CDR3 sequences. The specimen was blood T cells: a sorted CD56 or NKG2C T cell subset, CD4+ or CD8+ T cells, or bulk PBMC T cells (not recorded which). The chain couples TRBV11-1 to TRBJ2-2; TCRdb reports TRBD2, a call that lacks DNA to check it against. The TCR comes from a man between 18 and 35 years old in good health. This chain's CDR3 is CASSLTTSGRRKDTGELFF.